This T cell receptor (beta chain) stems from a study of blood T cell repertoires in COVID-19. Study in general: The United States, Italy and Spain provided the acute and convalescent COVID-19 samples.

This CDR3 region has 13 residues. Germline V gives CDR1 SGHRS, CDR2 YFSETQ. V shed 1 base and J shed 8 bases, with 10 bases lying between them. Authors' analysis steps: Estimated nucleated cell counts came from reference gene primer amplification. TCRdb's table, derived via immunoSEQ multiplex PCR, lists solely in-frame clones and lacks some. The DNA gave D and trimming, while V, J and clone size come from that table. The table has some 260,000 clones, about 91% seen once. Specimen: peripheral blood. V and J are TRBV5-1 and TRBJ2-1, with a tentative D call TRBD2 (5 bases). The receptor comes from a man older than 75 with acute or convalescent COVID-19. The CDR3: CASSLLLRDEQFF. The CDR3 DNA follows: TGCGCCAGCAGCTTGCTCTTGAGGGATGAGCAGTTCTTC.